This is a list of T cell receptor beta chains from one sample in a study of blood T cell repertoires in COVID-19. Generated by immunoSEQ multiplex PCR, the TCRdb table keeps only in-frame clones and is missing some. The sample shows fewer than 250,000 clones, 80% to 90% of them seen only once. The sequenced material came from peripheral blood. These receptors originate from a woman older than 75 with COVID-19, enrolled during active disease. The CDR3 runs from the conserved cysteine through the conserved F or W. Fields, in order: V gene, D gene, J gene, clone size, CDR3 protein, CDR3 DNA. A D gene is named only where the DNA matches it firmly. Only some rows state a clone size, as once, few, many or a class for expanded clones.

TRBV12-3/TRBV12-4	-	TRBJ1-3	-	CASSLNSVTIYF	TGTGCCAGCAGTTTGAACAGTGTCACCATATATTTT
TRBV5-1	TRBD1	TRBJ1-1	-	CASSRQGGGTEAFF	TGCGCCAGCAGTCGTCAGGGGGGAGGAACTGAAGCTTTCTTT
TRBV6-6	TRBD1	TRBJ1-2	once	CASSYGDSSYGYTF	TGTGCCAGCAGCTACGGGGACAGTTCCTATGGCTACACCTTC
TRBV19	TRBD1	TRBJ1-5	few	CASKETGFAQPQHF	TGTGCCAGTAAAGAGACAGGGTTTGCTCAGCCCCAGCATTTT
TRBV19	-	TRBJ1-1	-	CASSNGLRDTEAFF	TGTGCCAGTAGTAATGGGTTGAGGGACACTGAAGCTTTCTTT
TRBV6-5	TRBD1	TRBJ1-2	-	CASSSQAQGAPGYTF	TGTGCCAGCAGTTCCCAGGCACAGGGGGCGCCGGGCTACACCTTC
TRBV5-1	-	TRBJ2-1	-	CASSLGQAQRIQFF	TGCGCCAGCAGCTTGGGGCAGGCCCAAAGGATACAGTTCTTC
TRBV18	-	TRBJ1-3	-	CASSRGTTGLSGNTIYF	TGTGCCAGCTCACGGGGGACTACGGGATTATCTGGAAACACCATATATTTT
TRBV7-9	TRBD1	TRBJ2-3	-	CASISGQGTDTQYF	TGTGCCAGCATCAGTGGACAGGGCACAGATACGCAGTATTTT
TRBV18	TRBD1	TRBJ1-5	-	CASSSGTASNQPQHF	TGTGCCAGCTCATCCGGGACAGCTAGCAATCAGCCCCAGCATTTT
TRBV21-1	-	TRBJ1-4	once	CARFKPGQSNEKLFF	TGTGCCAGATTTAAACCGGGACAGAGTAATGAAAAACTGTTTTTT
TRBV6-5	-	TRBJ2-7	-	CASSPYRGGNYEQYF	TGTGCCAGCAGTCCCTACAGGGGGGGGAACTACGAGCAGTACTTC
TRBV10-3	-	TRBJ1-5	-	CAISEGGLSNQPQHF	TGTGCCATCAGTGAGGGGGGACTTAGCAATCAGCCCCAGCATTTT
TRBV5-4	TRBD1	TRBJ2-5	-	CASSTQQGVGETQYF	TGTGCCAGCAGCACCCAACAGGGGGTCGGGGAGACCCAGTACTTC
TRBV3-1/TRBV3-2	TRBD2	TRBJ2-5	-	CASTGLGGQETQYF	TGTGCCAGCACCGGACTGGGGGGGCAAGAGACCCAGTACTTC
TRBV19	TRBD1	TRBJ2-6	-	CASSTRGRGSGANVLTF	TGTGCCAGTAGTACTAGGGGGCGCGGGTCTGGGGCCAACGTCCTGACTTTC
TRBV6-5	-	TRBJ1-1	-	CATGYGTEAFF	TGTGCCACTGGCTACGGGACTGAAGCTTTCTTT
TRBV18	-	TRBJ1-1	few	CASSPARTPNTEAFF	TGTGCCAGCTCACCCGCGCGGACACCCAACACTGAAGCTTTCTTT
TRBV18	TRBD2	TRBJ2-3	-	CASSPGGSGGRTDTQYF	TGTGCCAGCTCACCTGGGGGTAGCGGGGGCCGCACAGATACGCAGTATTTT
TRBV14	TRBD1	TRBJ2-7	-	CASSPAGTGRREQYF	TGTGCCAGCAGTCCAGCCGGGACAGGGCGTCGGGAGCAGTACTTC
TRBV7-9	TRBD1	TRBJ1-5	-	CASSSGQGVQPQHF	TGTGCCAGCAGCTCCGGACAGGGTGTTCAGCCCCAGCATTTT
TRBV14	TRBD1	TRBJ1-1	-	CASGGQFNTEAFF	TGTGCCAGCGGGGGACAGTTTAACACTGAAGCTTTCTTT